The rows below give T cell receptor beta chains drawn from one sample of a study of CD8 T cells in Susac syndrome. TCRdb reprocessed the immunoSEQ multiplex PCR reads with MiXCR, giving one entry per CDR3 protein. Of 250,000 to 300,000 distinct CDR3 sequences listed, over 75% are singletons. Sequenced input: CD8+ T cells from PBMCs. These receptors were obtained from a human donor with multiple sclerosis. Both conserved end residues are part of each CDR3. The D gene is left open where the match is weak. The size entry is marked missing in some rows and otherwise reads once, few, many or a size class.

d_gene: NA; j_gene: TRBJ1-1; abundance: NA; v_gene: TRBV2; CDR3aa: CASSEAVRMNTEAFF; CDR3nt: TGTGCCAGCAGTGAAGCGGTACGAATGAACACTGAAGCTTTCTTT
d_gene: NA; j_gene: TRBJ1-1; abundance: NA; v_gene: TRBV29-1; CDR3aa: CSVLRNTEAFF; CDR3nt: TGCAGCGTCCTGCGGAACACTGAAGCTTTCTTT
d_gene: NA; j_gene: TRBJ2-5; abundance: NA; v_gene: TRBV24-1; CDR3aa: CATSDRGQVQETQYF; CDR3nt: TGTGCCACCAGTGACCGGGGCCAGGTACAAGAGACCCAGTACTTC
d_gene: TRBD2; j_gene: TRBJ2-1; abundance: once; v_gene: TRBV12-3/TRBV12-4; CDR3aa: CASSPTSGRNFNEQFF; CDR3nt: TGTGCCAGCAGCCCAACTAGCGGGAGGAACTTCAATGAGCAGTTCTTC
d_gene: NA; j_gene: TRBJ2-7; abundance: NA; v_gene: TRBV6-2/TRBV6-3; CDR3aa: CASSYNPSHEQYF; CDR3nt: TGTGCCAGCAGTTATAACCCGTCCCACGAGCAGTACTTC
d_gene: TRBD2; j_gene: TRBJ2-3; abundance: NA; v_gene: TRBV7-3; CDR3aa: CASSPGLALSTDTQYF; CDR3nt: TGTGCCAGCAGCCCCGGACTAGCCCTTAGCACAGATACGCAGTATTTT
d_gene: TRBD1; j_gene: TRBJ1-2; abundance: NA; v_gene: TRBV20-1; CDR3aa: CSAREPGTGYYGYTF; CDR3nt: TGCAGTGCTAGAGAGCCGGGGACAGGGTACTATGGCTACACCTTC
d_gene: TRBD1; j_gene: TRBJ2-1; abundance: once; v_gene: TRBV7-9; CDR3aa: CASSAPGTGGYEQFF; CDR3nt: TGTGCCAGCAGCGCTCCCGGGACAGGGGGATATGAGCAGTTCTTC
d_gene: NA; j_gene: TRBJ1-1; abundance: NA; v_gene: TRBV30; CDR3aa: CAWSGGGVEAFF; CDR3nt: TGTGCCTGGAGCGGGGGGGGAGTGGAAGCTTTCTTT
d_gene: TRBD2; j_gene: TRBJ2-2; abundance: NA; v_gene: TRBV28; CDR3aa: CASSPLDGTSRTGELFF; CDR3nt: TGTGCCAGCAGTCCCCTCGACGGGACTAGCCGCACCGGGGAGCTGTTTTTT
d_gene: NA; j_gene: TRBJ1-2; abundance: NA; v_gene: TRBV25-1; CDR3aa: CASSEGLSSYTF; CDR3nt: TGTGCCAGCAGTGAGGGTTTGAGTTCCTACACCTTC
d_gene: TRBD2; j_gene: TRBJ2-7; abundance: NA; v_gene: TRBV7-8; CDR3aa: CASSGLAARGEQYF; CDR3nt: TGTGCCAGCAGCGGACTAGCGGCCCGGGGCGAGCAGTACTTC
d_gene: TRBD1; j_gene: TRBJ2-7; abundance: once; v_gene: TRBV29-1; CDR3aa: CSGVGDRGPSEQYF; CDR3nt: TGCAGCGGCGTGGGGGACAGGGGGCCGAGCGAGCAGTACTTC
d_gene: NA; j_gene: TRBJ2-6; abundance: NA; v_gene: TRBV30; CDR3aa: CAWSEAAQGGSGANVLTF; CDR3nt: TGTGCCTGGAGTGAGGCAGCCCAGGGAGGATCTGGGGCCAACGTCCTGACTTTC
d_gene: NA; j_gene: TRBJ1-6; abundance: NA; v_gene: TRBV7-9; CDR3aa: CASSLDGTLHF; CDR3nt: TGTGCCAGCAGCTTAGACGGGACCCTCCACTTT
d_gene: NA; j_gene: TRBJ2-1; abundance: NA; v_gene: TRBV6-6; CDR3aa: CASSSSNSYNEQFF; CDR3nt: TGTGCCAGCAGTTCGTCGAACTCCTACAATGAGCAGTTCTTC
d_gene: NA; j_gene: TRBJ2-3; abundance: NA; v_gene: TRBV13; CDR3aa: CASSPGRGSTDTQYF; CDR3nt: TGTGCCAGCAGCCCTGGAAGGGGTAGCACAGATACGCAGTATTTT